The entry that follows covers one T cell receptor (beta chain) sequence. What it recognizes is unknown. Treatment here: 10-day PBMC culture with coronavirus spike peptide pools or control peptides (ViraFEST assay). More than 1.5 million PBMCs were grown per well alongside about 10 IU/ml IL-2 and about 9.3 ug/ml peptide pools. This entry comes from a study of vaccination and CD4 T cells after COVID-19. Study-level background: Overlapping spike peptides of SARS-CoV-2, HCoV-NL63, HCoV-OC43 and HCoV-229E stimulated the cells.

Sequencing of cultured CD4+ T cell DNA used the Oncomine TCR Beta short-read assay. TCRdb reprocessed the PCR reads with MiXCR, giving one entry per CDR3 protein. The profile shows more than 4,000 distinct CDR3 sequences, roughly 28% of them singletons. The CDR3 is made up of 12 amino acids. Trimming removed 6 bases from V and 6 bases from J, with 11 bases in between. The germline V gene encodes CDR1 LGHNT and CDR2 FRNRAP. Input material: CD4+ T cells from blood, cultured in vitro. The chain couples TRBV12-5 to TRBJ2-5, with D possibly TRBD1 on 5 matching bases. This TCR was recovered from a human donor who had recovered from COVID-19. DNA of the CDR3: TGTGCTAGTGGCAGGGCCTGGCAGACCCAGTACTTC. It codes for CASGRAWQTQYF.